This entry lists 30 T cell receptor beta chains sequenced from one sample in a study of OX40 agonist ivuxolimab in advanced cancers. The data were produced by immunoSEQ multiplex PCR, yet TCRdb's version contains in-frame clones alone and is incomplete. Seen here are more than 50,000 clones, roughly four fifths observed once, and the top ten hold nearly 0.7%. The specimen was CD4+ or CD8+ T cells sorted from blood, collected in a trial of the OX40 agonist ivuxolimab. These receptors were obtained from an adult with an advanced solid tumor such as melanoma, head and neck, liver or kidney cancer.

V and J are TRBV7-6 and TRBJ2-2; TRBD2 matches 11 bases. The CDR3 totals 17 residues. J gave up 5 bases and V 5 bases, and 10 bases lay outside the gene matches. CDR1 is SGHVS and CDR2 is FNYEAQ in the germline V gene. The CDR3 nucleotides read TGTGCCAGCAGCCTCGAGGCTAGCGGGGGGCTTACCGGGGAGCTGTTTTTT. It yields the protein CASSLEASGGLTGELFF.

The V and J genes are TRBV19 and TRBJ1-2, with TRBD1 as a possible D gene (5 bases). The CDR3 totals 14 residues. Germline V gives CDR1 LNHDA, CDR2 SQIVND (reference sequence). Trimming removed 3 bases at V and 2 bases at J, with 10 bases between. The CDR3 DNA reads TGTGCCAGTAGTATCGAGGCAGGGAACTATGGCTACACCTTC. Encoded protein: CASSIEAGNYGYTF.

The gene calls are TRBV21-1 and TRBJ2-5; the DNA was not compared with TRBD2, the D call given in the table. TRBV21-1 is annotated as a pseudogene. CDR3 length: 14 residues. The CDR3 nucleotides read TGTGCCAGCAGCAAAGTCGGGGGAGCGGAGACCCAGTACTTC. Translated: CASSKVGGAETQYF.

This clone showed up just a few times. This rearrangement joins TRBV6-1 to TRBJ2-7; D is ambiguous. The germline gives CDR1 MNHNS, CDR2 SASEGT. The CDR3 sequence is 10 residues long. The V end lost 3 bases, the J end lost 3 bases, and 0 bases lay between the germline ends. The CDR3, as DNA: TGTGCCAGCAGTGACTACGAGCAGTACTTC. Encoded protein: CASSDYEQYF.

This CDR3 reads CASSGIDRNEQFF. For the CDR3, the DNA is TGTGCCAGTAGCGGTATCGACAGGAATGAGCAGTTCTTC. V usage is TRBV19 and J usage is TRBJ2-1; weak D call: TRBD1 (6 bases). The CDR3 spans 13 residues. Germline-derived CDR1 and CDR2 are LNHDA and SQIVND (reference sequence). V was pared by 6 bases and J by 7 bases, with 13 bases between.

The chain combines TRBV15 with TRBJ1-1; TRBD1 is a possible D gene (6 bases). The V gene's germline CDR1 is LNHNV and CDR2 YYDKDF (reference sequence). With 5 bases removed from V and 4 bases from J, the gap between germline ends came to 17 bases. The CDR3 extends over 15 amino acids. The CDR3 protein is CATSVEQGGVTEAFF. Written as DNA, the CDR3 is TGTGCCACCAGCGTAGAACAGGGAGGCGTCACTGAAGCTTTCTTT.

This clone was picked up one time. CDR3 loop: CASSIRGNQPQHF. CDR3 nucleotide sequence: TGTGCCAGTAGTATACGGGGAAATCAGCCCCAGCATTTT. J is TRBJ1-5 and V is TRBV19; D ambiguous. CDR3 size: 13 residues. Germline V lookup: CDR1 LNHDA, CDR2 SQIVND (reference sequence). Trimming removed 2 bases at V and 4 bases at J, with 6 bases between.

This chain joins TRBV5-1 and TRBJ2-3; tentative D call: TRBD2 (6 bases). Germline V gives CDR1 SGHRS, CDR2 YFSETQ. Trimming pared 4 bases from V and 0 bases from J, leaving 9 bases between. The CDR3 contains 14 residues. CDR3 bases: TGCGCCAGCAGCCCGGGACTTAGCACAGATACGCAGTATTTT. Its translation: CASSPGLSTDTQYF.

This chain connects TRBV2 to TRBJ2-5; D uncertain. In germline, CDR1 is SNHLY, CDR2 FYNNEI. V was clipped by 2 bases and J by 0 bases, with 7 bases between them. This CDR3 is 14 amino acids long. In DNA, the CDR3 is TGTGCCAGCAGTGAACAAGGGTACCAAGAGACCCAGTACTTC. Protein sequence: CASSEQGYQETQYF.

The CDR3 reads CASSQDPGNTIYF. Here the CDR3 DNA reads TGCGCCAGCAGCCAAGACCCCGGAAACACCATATATTTT. The gene calls are TRBV4-1 and TRBJ1-3, with no clear D. Germline V CDR1 and CDR2: MGHRA, YSYEKL. V lost 0 bases to trimming and J lost 4 bases, with 4 bases between them. CDR3 length equals 13 residues.

A single count supports this clone. The J gene is TRBJ2-3, the V gene TRBV5-1; D tentatively reads TRBD1 or TRBD2 (5 bases each). V shed 4 bases and J shed 3 bases, with 12 bases lying between them. The CDR3 loop spans 14 amino acids. Germline assignment: CDR1 SGHRS and CDR2 YFSETQ. The CDR3 DNA is TGCGCCAGCAGCCCCGGGACGCCAACAGATACGCAGTATTTT. As protein: CASSPGTPTDTQYF.

This clone was observed a single time. The chain recombines TRBV10-3 with TRBJ1-6; D uncertain. CDR1 is ENHRY, CDR2 SYGVKD, per germline. CDR3 length equals 15 residues. V lost 6 bases and J 0 bases, leaving 9 bases between the germline ends. This CDR3 reads CAISERSSYNSPLHF. CDR3 sequence (DNA): TGTGCCATCAGCGAAAGGAGCTCCTATAATTCACCCCTCCACTTT.

Points on this clone: The identical CDR3 is also encoded by other nucleotide sequences in the sample. V gene TRBV25-1 combines with J gene TRBJ2-5; D is uncertain. This CDR3 has 11 amino acids. Trimming removed 0 bases at V and 5 bases at J, with 1 base between. In germline, CDR1 is MGHDK, CDR2 SYGVNS. CDR3 sequence reads: CASSEYETQYF. CDR3 DNA sequence: TGTGCCAGCAGTGAATATGAGACCCAGTACTTC.

By its share, this clone is medium-sized (0.01 to 0.1%). The gene calls are TRBV2 and TRBJ1-6; 9 bases line up with TRBD1. CDR3 length: 14 residues. After removal of 5 bases from V and 7 bases from J, the junction contained 3 bases not matched to a gene. Germline V gives CDR1 SNHLY, CDR2 FYNNEI. DNA for the CDR3: TGTGCCAGCAGTCGGGACAGGGTAAATTCACCCCTCCACTTT. This gives the protein CASSRDRVNSPLHF.

Comment on this clone: An end of the junction differs from the germline gene, which may be a read error. The rearrangement uses TRBV6-1 and TRBJ1-6; tentative D call: TRBD1 (5 bases). The germline gives CDR1 MNHNS, CDR2 SASEGT. The CDR3 sequence is 14 residues long. CDR3 loop: CASREAGDNSPLHF. The CDR3 nucleotides are TGTGCCAGCAGAGAAGCGGGGGATAATTCACCCCTCCACTTT.

This clone was picked up one time. This sequence joins TRBV7-8 and TRBJ1-1, with 7 bases identical to TRBD1. Germline CDR1 and CDR2: SGHVS and FQNEAQ. V dropped 2 bases and J dropped 4; count of bases not matched to a gene: 10. The CDR3 totals 16 residues. The CDR3 reads CASSLILGRGTTEAFF. CDR3 in DNA: TGTGCCAGCAGCTTAATATTGGGCAGGGGGACCACTGAAGCTTTCTTT.

The chain couples TRBV5-1 to TRBJ1-1; D gene ambiguous. Trimming shortened V by 0 bases and J by 4 bases, and 7 bases separated the two germline ends. CDR3 length: 13 residues. Germline V CDR1 and CDR2: SGHRS, YFSETQ. CDR3 bases: TGCGCCAGCAGCTTGGATCCGGGCACTGAAGCTTTCTTT. Translating gives CASSLDPGTEAFF. The variable domain in full, with the rest retrieved from reference TRBV5-1 and TRBJ1-1, is KAGVTQTPRYLIKTRGQQVTLSCSPISGHRSVSWYQQTPGQGLQFLFEYFSETQRNKGNFPGRFSGRQFSNSRSEMNVSTLELGDSALYLCASSLDPGTEAFFGQGTRLTVV.

The V and J genes are TRBV5-1 and TRBJ2-7; the D gene is possibly TRBD1 (5 bases). Looked up from germline, CDR1 is SGHRS and CDR2 is YFSETQ. Between the trimmed V and J ends, which lost 1 base and 2 bases, there was a span of 13 bases. The CDR3 runs 15 residues. The CDR3 is CASSLSSSRAYEQYF. Written as DNA, the CDR3 is TGCGCCAGCAGCTTGAGTTCCAGCAGGGCCTACGAGCAGTACTTC.

This CDR3 reads CASSLDWGVLSGYTF. CDR3 coding DNA: TGTGCCAGCAGCTTAGATTGGGGGGTACTATCTGGCTACACCTTC. The chain couples TRBV7-9 to TRBJ1-2; TRBD1 might be the D (5 bases). The CDR3 has 15 residues. V was cut by 1 base and J by 7 bases, with 16 bases left in between. CDR1 SEHNR and CDR2 FQNEAQ come from the germline V gene (reference sequence).

The V gene is TRBV7-6, the J gene TRBJ2-1; D perhaps matches TRBD2 (6 bases). V was trimmed by 2 bases and J by 5 bases, leaving 13 bases between them. This CDR3 comprises 15 residues. The germline CDR1 and CDR2 sequences are SGHVS and FNYEAQ. The CDR3 bases are TGTGCCAGCAGCTTACGGCGGGGTACGGACAATGAGCAGTTCTTC. This codes for CASSLRRGTDNEQFF.

The gene calls are TRBV5-1 and TRBJ2-2, with D possibly matching TRBD1 (6 bases). Trimming removed 0 bases at V and 6 bases at J, with 12 bases between. Looked up from germline, CDR1 is SGHRS and CDR2 is YFSETQ. CDR3 size: 15 residues. CDR3 sequence: CASSLEGGPPGELFF. CDR3 in DNA: TGCGCCAGCAGCTTGGAAGGGGGTCCCCCCGGGGAGCTGTTTTTT.

The V call is TRBV28, the J call TRBJ2-3; TRBD1 is a possible D gene (5 bases). Trimming cost V 4 bases and J 0 bases, with 11 bases left between them. Germline V lookup: CDR1 MDHEN, CDR2 SYDVKM. The length of the CDR3 is 15 residues. CDR3 bases: TGTGCCAGCAGTTCCCTGACAGAGAGCACAGATACGCAGTATTTT. Amino acid sequence: CASSSLTESTDTQYF.

This chain links TRBV2 with TRBJ1-2; no clear D. The CDR3 has 14 amino acids. Between the trimmed V and J ends, which lost 2 bases and 1 base, there was a span of 8 bases. Per the germline V gene, CDR1 is SNHLY and CDR2 is FYNNEI. CDR3 loop: CASSEQDYNYGYTF. Written as DNA, the CDR3 is TGTGCCAGCAGTGAACAGGACTATAACTATGGCTACACCTTC. The variable domain in full, with the rest retrieved from reference TRBV2 and TRBJ1-2, is EPEVTQTPSHQVTQMGQEVILRCVPISNHLYFYWYRQILGQKVEFLVSFYNNEISEKSEIFDDQFSVERPDGSNFTLKIRSTKLEDSAMYFCASSEQDYNYGYTFGSGTRLTVV.

The V call is TRBV5-5, the J call TRBJ2-7, with D perhaps TRBD1 (6 bases). Germline loops: CDR1 SGHKS, CDR2 YYEKEE (reference sequence). The V gene lost 1 base and the J gene lost 2 bases, with 7 bases spanning the gap. This CDR3 region has 13 residues. This CDR3 reads CASSLTGTYEQYF. The CDR3 DNA follows: TGTGCCAGCAGCTTGACAGGGACCTACGAGCAGTACTTC.

This clone was counted only a few times. The chain couples TRBV27 to TRBJ1-5; TRBD1 matches 8 bases. This CDR3 has 19 residues. J lost 7 bases, V lost 2 bases, and 19 bases had no gene match. Germline lookup yields CDR1 MNHEY and CDR2 SMNVEV (reference sequence). CDR3 loop: CASSLTPWGSRGRGQPQHF. The CDR3 bases are TGTGCCAGCAGTTTAACCCCATGGGGTAGCAGGGGGCGAGGACAGCCCCAGCATTTT.

V gene TRBV27 combines with J gene TRBJ2-2; 7 nucleotides agree with TRBD1. With 0 bases clipped from V and 6 bases from J, the junction kept 7 bases outside the gene matches. The CDR3 has 16 residues. CDR1 is MNHEY and CDR2 is SMNVEV in the germline V gene (reference sequence). CDR3 sequence: CASSLSTGFNAGELFF. The CDR3 bases are TGTGCCAGCAGTTTATCGACAGGGTTTAACGCCGGGGAGCTGTTTTTT.

This chain uses TRBV2 with TRBJ2-5; 11 positions match TRBD2. Per the germline V gene, CDR1 is SNHLY and CDR2 is FYNNEI. Trimming removed 8 bases from V and 5 bases from J; junction bases left unmatched: 10. The CDR3 consists of 15 residues. The CDR3 bases are TGTGCCAGCCAATCGGCTAGCGGGGGGAGTGAGACCCAGTACTTC. Translated: CASQSASGGSETQYF. The full variable domain, completed using reference TRBV2 and TRBJ2-5, is EPEVTQTPSHQVTQMGQEVILRCVPISNHLYFYWYRQILGQKVEFLVSFYNNEISEKSEIFDDQFSVERPDGSNFTLKIRSTKLEDSAMYFCASQSASGGSETQYFGPGTRLLVL.

This chain uses TRBV11-3 with TRBJ1-4, with D perhaps matching TRBD1 (6 bases). CDR1 SGHNT and CDR2 YENEEA come from the germline V gene. V lost 5 bases and J lost 17, with 15 bases in between. This CDR3 is built from 11 residues. The CDR3 reads CASSQGTSFFF. The CDR3 region has the DNA TGTGCCAGCAGCCAAGGGACAAGCTTCTTTTTT.

The rearrangement uses TRBV6-4 and TRBJ2-5; TRBD1 aligns across 10 bases. V shed 5 bases, J shed 4 bases, and the junction held 1 base outside the gene matches. Germline CDR1 is MRHNA and CDR2 is SNTAGT. The CDR3 consists of 13 residues. CDR3 region: CASSRDRGETQYF. The CDR3 DNA is TGTGCCAGCAGTCGGGACAGGGGAGAGACCCAGTACTTC.

The V call is TRBV5-1, the J call TRBJ2-1, with a weak D call TRBD2 (6 bases). Germline values: CDR1 SGHRS, CDR2 YFSETQ. V was clipped by 4 bases and J by 8 bases, with 16 bases between them. This CDR3 contains 14 residues. In nucleotides, the CDR3 is TGCGCCAGCAGCAAGGACCCCGGAGGGGATGAGCAGTTCTTC. Translated, it gives CASSKDPGGDEQFF.